This record looks at one T cell receptor (beta chain) sequence and its context. These data originate in a study of cytomegalovirus exposure and HLA in healthy donors. The overall study: In an earlier analysis, some 110 million unique TCR beta sequences were found from about 179 million T cells.

Germline V gives CDR1 SEHNR, CDR2 FQNEAQ (reference sequence). The CDR3 is 13 residues long. The ends were cut back, 5 bases at V and 7 bases at J, with 14 bases in the middle. It was with 60 Vbeta and 13 Jbeta primers that the PCR ran. Clones were read by immunoSEQ multiplex PCR, and TCRdb kept only the in-frame ones, dropping some. The sample consists of more than 110,000 clones, 75% to 85% of them appearing once. While unrecorded immune exposures were likely, the donors were nominally healthy when sampled. The sample was PBMCs. The sequence came from a female donor in good health and CMV-seronegative. The chain recombines TRBV7-9 with TRBJ1-2, with D possibly TRBD1 on 6 matching bases. CDR3 region: CASSDLQGGGYTF. DNA of the CDR3: TGTGCCAGCAGCGACCTACAGGGCGGTGGCTACACCTTC.